This T cell receptor beta chain derives from a study of Graves' ophthalmopathy and Graves' hyperthyroidism. Study overall: Ahead of any treatment, peripheral blood was obtained at the initial diagnosis. Study-level findings and limits: Most expanded thyroid clonotypes above 0.001 frequency also appeared in blood. As the model predicted ophthalmopathy progression, it achieved a sensitivity of 65% to 71% and a specificity of roughly 73%.

The authors amplified TCR beta CDR3 regions from RNA transcripts. An initial RT-PCR round employing HTBI primers preceded a second-round multiplex PCR. From the multiplex PCR reads, TCRdb called clonotypes with MiXCR, one entry per CDR3 protein. The sample holds about 210,000 distinct CDR3 sequences, about 32% seen once. CDR1 and CDR2 (germline): SGHAT, FQNNGV. The germline V and J ends were trimmed by 5 bases and 7 bases, with 14 bases remaining between them. This CDR3 has 13 amino acids. Comment on this clonotype: Its antigen remains unknown.

The chain has TRBV11-2 and TRBJ1-1; no firm D call. The receptor's source is a man aged 50 to 59 with Graves' ophthalmopathy. The sample consisted of peripheral blood. The CDR3, as DNA: TGTGCCAGCAGCCCCTTAAAGGTAGATGAAGCTTTCTTT. Encoded protein: CASSPLKVDEAFF.